The clone carrying this T cell receptor (beta chain) occurred many times. Its target is not known. The CDR3 has 15 amino acids. The V end lost 0 bases, the J end lost 0 bases, and 9 bases lay between the germline ends. Germline-derived CDR1 and CDR2 are SGHRS and YFSETQ. Documented time point: sample taken at primary tumor resection. These data come from a study of spatial heterogeneity in lung cancer. Study summary: Every unique TCR and UMI combination, on average, appeared more than ten times in raw reads.

Overall study results and limits: Estimated TCR-seq coverage of tumor T cells was only about 7% for alpha chains. For beta chains, the corresponding estimate was around 14%. Intratumoral expanded alpha and beta TCR counts were found to track tumor mutation counts.

Unique molecular identifiers, one per molecule, were present on every TCR cDNA molecule. TCRdb used MiXCR to reprocess the 5' RACE reads, holding one entry per CDR3 protein. The sample lists about 18,000 distinct CDR3 sequences, more than 6.5% occurring once. The TCR originated in a female donor with early-stage non-small cell lung cancer. The chain employs TRBV5-1 and TRBJ1-1, with unresolved D. The source was lung tumor tissue, collected at surgery. The CDR3, as DNA: TGCGCCAGCAGCTTGGATGTGGCACTGAACACTGAAGCTTTCTTT. Translation: CASSLDVALNTEAFF.